This T cell receptor beta chain was captured by sequencing in a study of beta chain features in type 1 diabetes. TCRB transcripts that were expressed got sequenced, as all of the isolated RNA had been reverse transcribed. The assay was immunoSEQ multiplex PCR, and TCRdb's table has in-frame clones only and misses some. This sample carries 200,000 to 250,000 clones, 13% to 15% of them seen once, and the ten largest clones take 0.025% to 0.03%. V lost 0 bases, J lost 5 bases, and 11 bases stayed unmatched. The length of the CDR3 is 18 residues. Per germline, CDR1 LGHNT and CDR2 FRNRAP. In this sample, this clone turned up a few times.

The sample was naive CD4+ T cells from blood. The clonotype originates from a woman aged 40 to 50 in good health. The chain joins TRBV12-5 to TRBJ2-2; 8 nucleotides agree with TRBD1. In DNA form, the CDR3 reads TGTGCTAGTGGTTTGGTACATTACCAGGGGGCGGAAACCGGGGAGCTGTTTTTT. Translating it yields CASGLVHYQGAETGELFF. The variable domain in full, with the rest retrieved from reference TRBV12-5 and TRBJ2-2, is DARVTQTPRHKVTEMGQEVTMRCQPILGHNTVFWYRQTMMQGLELLAYFRNRAPLDDSGMPKDRFSAEMPDATLATLKIQPSEPRDSAVYFCASGLVHYQGAETGELFFGEGSRLTVL.